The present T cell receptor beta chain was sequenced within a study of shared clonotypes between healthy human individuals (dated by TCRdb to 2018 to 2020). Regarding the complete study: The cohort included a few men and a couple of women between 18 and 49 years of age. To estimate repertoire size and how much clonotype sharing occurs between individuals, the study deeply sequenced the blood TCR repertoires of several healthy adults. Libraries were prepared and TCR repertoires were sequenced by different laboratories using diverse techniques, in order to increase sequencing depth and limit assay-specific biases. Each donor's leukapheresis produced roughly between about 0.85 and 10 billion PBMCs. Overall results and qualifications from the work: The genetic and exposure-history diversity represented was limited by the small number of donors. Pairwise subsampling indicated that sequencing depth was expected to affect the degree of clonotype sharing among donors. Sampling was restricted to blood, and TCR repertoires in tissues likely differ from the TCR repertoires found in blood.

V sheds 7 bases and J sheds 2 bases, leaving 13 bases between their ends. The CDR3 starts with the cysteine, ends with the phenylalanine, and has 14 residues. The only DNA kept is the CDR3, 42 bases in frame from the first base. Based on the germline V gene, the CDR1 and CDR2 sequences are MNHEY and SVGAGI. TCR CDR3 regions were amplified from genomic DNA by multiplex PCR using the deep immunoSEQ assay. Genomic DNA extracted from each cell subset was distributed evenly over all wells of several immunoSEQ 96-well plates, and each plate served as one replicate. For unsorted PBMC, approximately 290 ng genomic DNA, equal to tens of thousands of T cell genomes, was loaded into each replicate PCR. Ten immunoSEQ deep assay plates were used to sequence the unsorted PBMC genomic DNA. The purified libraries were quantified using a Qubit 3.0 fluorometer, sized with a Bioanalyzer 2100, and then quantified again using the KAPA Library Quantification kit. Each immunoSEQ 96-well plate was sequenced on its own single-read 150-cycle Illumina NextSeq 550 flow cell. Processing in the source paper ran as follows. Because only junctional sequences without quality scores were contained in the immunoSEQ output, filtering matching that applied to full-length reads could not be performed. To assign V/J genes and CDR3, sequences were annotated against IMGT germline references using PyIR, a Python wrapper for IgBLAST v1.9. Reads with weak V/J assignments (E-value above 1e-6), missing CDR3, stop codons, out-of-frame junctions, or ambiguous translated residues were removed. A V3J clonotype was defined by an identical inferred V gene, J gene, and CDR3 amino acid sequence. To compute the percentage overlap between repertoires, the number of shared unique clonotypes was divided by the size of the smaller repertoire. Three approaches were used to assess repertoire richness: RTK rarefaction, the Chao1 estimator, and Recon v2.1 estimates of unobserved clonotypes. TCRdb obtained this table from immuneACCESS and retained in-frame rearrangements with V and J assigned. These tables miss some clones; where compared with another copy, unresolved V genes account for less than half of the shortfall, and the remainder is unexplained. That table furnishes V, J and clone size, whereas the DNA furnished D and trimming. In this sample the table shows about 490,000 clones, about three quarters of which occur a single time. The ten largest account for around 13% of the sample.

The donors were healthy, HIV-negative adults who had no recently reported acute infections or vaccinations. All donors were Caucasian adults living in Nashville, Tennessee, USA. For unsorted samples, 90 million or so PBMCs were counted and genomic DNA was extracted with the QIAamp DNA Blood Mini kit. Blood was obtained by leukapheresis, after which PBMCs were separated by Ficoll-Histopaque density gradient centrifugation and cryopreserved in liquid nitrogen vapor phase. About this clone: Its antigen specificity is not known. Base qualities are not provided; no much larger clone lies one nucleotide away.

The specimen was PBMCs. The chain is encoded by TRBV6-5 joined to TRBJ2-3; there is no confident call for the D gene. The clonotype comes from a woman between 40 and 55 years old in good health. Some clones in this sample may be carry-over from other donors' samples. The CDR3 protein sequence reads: CASTSRGVTDTQYF. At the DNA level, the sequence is TGTGCCAGCACTTCCCGAGGAGTCACAGATACGCAGTATTTT.